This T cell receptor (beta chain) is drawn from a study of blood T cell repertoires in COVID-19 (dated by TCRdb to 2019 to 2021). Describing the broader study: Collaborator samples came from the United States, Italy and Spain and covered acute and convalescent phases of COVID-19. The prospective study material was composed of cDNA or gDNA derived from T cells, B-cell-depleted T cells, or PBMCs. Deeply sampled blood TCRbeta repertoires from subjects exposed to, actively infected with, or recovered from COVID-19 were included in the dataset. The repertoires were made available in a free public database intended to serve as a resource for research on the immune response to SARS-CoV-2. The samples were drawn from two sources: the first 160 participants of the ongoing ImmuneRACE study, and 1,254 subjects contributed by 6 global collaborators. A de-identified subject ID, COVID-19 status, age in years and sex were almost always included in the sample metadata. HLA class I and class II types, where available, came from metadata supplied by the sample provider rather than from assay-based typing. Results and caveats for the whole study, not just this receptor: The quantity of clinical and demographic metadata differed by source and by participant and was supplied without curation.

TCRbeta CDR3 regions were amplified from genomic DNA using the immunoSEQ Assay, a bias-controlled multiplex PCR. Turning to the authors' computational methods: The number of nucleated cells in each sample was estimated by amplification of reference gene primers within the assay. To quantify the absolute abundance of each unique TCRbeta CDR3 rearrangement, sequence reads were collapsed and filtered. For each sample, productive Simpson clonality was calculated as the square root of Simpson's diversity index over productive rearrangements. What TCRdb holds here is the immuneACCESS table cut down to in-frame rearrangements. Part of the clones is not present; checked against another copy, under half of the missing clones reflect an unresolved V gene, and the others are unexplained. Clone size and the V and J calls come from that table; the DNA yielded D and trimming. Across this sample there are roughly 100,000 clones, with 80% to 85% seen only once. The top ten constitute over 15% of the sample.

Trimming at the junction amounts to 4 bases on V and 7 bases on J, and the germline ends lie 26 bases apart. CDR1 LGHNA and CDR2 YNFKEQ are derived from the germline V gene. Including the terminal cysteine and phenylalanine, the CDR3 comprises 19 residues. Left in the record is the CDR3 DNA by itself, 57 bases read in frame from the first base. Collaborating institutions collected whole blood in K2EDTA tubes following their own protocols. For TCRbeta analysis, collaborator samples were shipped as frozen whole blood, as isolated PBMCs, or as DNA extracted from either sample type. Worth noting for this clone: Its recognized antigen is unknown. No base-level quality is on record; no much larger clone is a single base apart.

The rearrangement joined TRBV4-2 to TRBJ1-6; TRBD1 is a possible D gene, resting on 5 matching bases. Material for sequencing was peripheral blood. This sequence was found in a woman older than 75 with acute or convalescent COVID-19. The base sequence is TGTGCCAGCAGCCCCTTGGGGCAGAGATCAAGGCCCATGAATTCACCCCTCCACTTT. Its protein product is CASSPLGQRSRPMNSPLHF.